Detailed here is one T cell receptor beta chain. The V gene's germline CDR1 is SGHDT and CDR2 YYEEEE. The V end was cut by 7 bases, the J end by 4 bases, with 14 bases between. This CDR3 spans 13 amino acids. TCRdb keeps only in-frame clones here, not all; method: immunoSEQ multiplex PCR. The profile covers some 83,000 clones, with roughly nine tenths appearing a single time and nearly 5% taken by the ten largest. This record comes from a study of blood T cell repertoires in COVID-19. Whole-study context: The United States, Italy and Spain provided the acute and convalescent COVID-19 samples.

The gene calls are TRBV5-6 and TRBJ1-2, with D maybe TRBD1 (5 bases). Input material: peripheral blood. This receptor was identified in an elderly woman with active or convalescent COVID-19. The DNA of the CDR3 is TGTGCCAGCCGACTCCTGGGACTCTATGGCTACACCTTC. It specifies CASRLLGLYGYTF.